These 3 T cell receptor beta chains were sequenced from one sample in a study of T cell changes during pregnancy in multiple sclerosis. Data came from immunoSEQ multiplex PCR; TCRdb stores just in-frame clones and leaves some out. The table includes some 40,000 clones, 91% detected once. The source material was CD4+ T cells from peripheral blood mononuclear cells, sampled in the third trimester of pregnancy. Every receptor here comes from a female donor in good health, enrolled as a control in a pregnancy study.

V is TRBV7-8 and J is TRBJ2-3, with D maybe TRBD2 (6 bases). The germline V and J ends were trimmed by 2 bases and 0 bases, with 12 bases remaining between them. Germline loops: CDR1 SGHVS, CDR2 FQNEAQ. The CDR3 runs 16 residues. The CDR3: CASSLKSGSSTDTQYF. CDR3 bases: TGTGCCAGCAGCTTAAAAAGCGGGTCGAGCACAGATACGCAGTATTTT.

The gene calls are TRBV25-1 and TRBJ1-2; 7 nucleotides line up with TRBD1. This CDR3 comprises 14 residues. The J segment lost 7 bases and the V segment lost 6 bases, leaving 11 bases of the junction unmatched. Germline CDR1 is MGHDK and CDR2 is SYGVNS. DNA for the CDR3: TGTGCCAGCAGGACAGGGAATGATTTGTTTGGCTACACCTTC. As protein: CASRTGNDLFGYTF.

The chain joins TRBV6-5 to TRBJ2-2; the match to TRBD2 covers 12 bases. Trimming at V came to 6 bases and at J to 3 bases, leaving 2 bases not matched to a gene. Germline-derived CDR1 and CDR2 are MNHEY and SVGAGI. CDR3 length: 15 amino acids. CDR3 in DNA: TGTGCCAGCAGAAGACTAGCGGGAGACACCGGGGAGCTGTTTTTT. Its translation: CASRRLAGDTGELFF.